These 4 T cell receptor beta chains were all obtained from the same sample, sequenced in a study of blood T cell repertoires in COVID-19. The table came from immunoSEQ multiplex PCR; TCRdb's copy has only in-frame clones and leaves some out. Counted here are about 310,000 clones, roughly 84% occurring once; the ten biggest clones make up 1%. Sequenced: peripheral blood. These TCRs come from a man aged 45-65 years with active or convalescent COVID-19.

This clone has only a few counts. V usage is TRBV10-1 and J usage is TRBJ2-7, with TRBD2 as a possible D gene (6 bases). Trimming took 4 bases from V and 7 from J, leaving 14 bases between them. CDR3 length equals 13 residues. Germline V gives CDR1 WNHNN, CDR2 SYGVQD (reference sequence). The CDR3 is CASSGSLGGEQYF. The CDR3 region has the DNA TGCGCCAGCAGTGGATCCCTCGGGGGTGAGCAGTACTTC.

The chain employs TRBV9 and TRBJ2-3; 8 positions match TRBD2. J lost 0 bases, V lost 3 bases, and 9 bases had no gene match. Germline V gives CDR1 SGDLS, CDR2 YYNGEE. The CDR3 has 17 residues. CDR3 sequence (DNA): TGTGCCAGCAGCGGGAGCAGTTCTAGCGGGAGCACAGATACGCAGTATTTT. As protein: CASSGSSSSGSTDTQYF.

The genes are TRBV27 and TRBJ2-2; no definite D call. This CDR3 contains 15 residues. V was cut by 1 base and J by 4 bases, with 10 bases left in between. Germline V gene data show CDR1 as MNHEY and CDR2 as SMNVEV (reference sequence). CDR3 sequence: CASSLFSAPTGELFF. The CDR3 coding sequence is TGTGCCAGCAGTTTATTCAGTGCCCCCACCGGGGAGCTGTTTTTT.

This chain links TRBV28 with TRBJ2-1; 8 bases agree with TRBD2. V dropped 6 bases and J dropped 4; count of bases not matched to a gene: 5. This CDR3 is built from 14 residues. CDR1 and CDR2 (germline): MDHEN, SYDVKM. In DNA, the CDR3 is TGTGCCAGCAGCGACGGGGGGGCTTACAATGAGCAGTTCTTC. It encodes CASSDGGAYNEQFF.